Sequencing of this T cell receptor (beta chain) was carried out in a study of T cells in Graves' hyperthyroidism and ophthalmopathy. RNA transcripts were the template for amplifying TCR beta CDR3 regions. First-round RT-PCR with HTBI primers amplified the TCR CDR3 region. TCRdb fed the multiplex PCR reads into MiXCR, producing one record per CDR3 protein. This sample has 200,000 to 250,000 distinct CDR3 sequences, with around 17% found just once. Diagnosis of hyperthyroidism was new in patients aged 18 to 65, and its duration was under 2 months. Investigators excluded patients with uncontrolled infection, other autoimmune disease, pregnancy or lactation. Source material for PBMCs was 10 ml fresh peripheral blood. This clonotype came up many times. Per germline, CDR1 SGHRS and CDR2 YFSETQ. CDR3 length: 19 amino acids. Trimming removed 4 bases from V and 0 bases from J; junction bases left unmatched: 9.

This receptor was identified in a woman aged 50 to 60 with Graves' hyperthyroidism. Sequenced material: blood. The rearrangement links TRBV5-1 to TRBJ2-1, with TRBD2 matching 14 bases. The DNA of the CDR3 is TGCGCCAGCAGCCCCCGACCCGGGACTAGCGGGAGCTCCTACAATGAGCAGTTCTTC. Protein: CASSPRPGTSGSSYNEQFF.